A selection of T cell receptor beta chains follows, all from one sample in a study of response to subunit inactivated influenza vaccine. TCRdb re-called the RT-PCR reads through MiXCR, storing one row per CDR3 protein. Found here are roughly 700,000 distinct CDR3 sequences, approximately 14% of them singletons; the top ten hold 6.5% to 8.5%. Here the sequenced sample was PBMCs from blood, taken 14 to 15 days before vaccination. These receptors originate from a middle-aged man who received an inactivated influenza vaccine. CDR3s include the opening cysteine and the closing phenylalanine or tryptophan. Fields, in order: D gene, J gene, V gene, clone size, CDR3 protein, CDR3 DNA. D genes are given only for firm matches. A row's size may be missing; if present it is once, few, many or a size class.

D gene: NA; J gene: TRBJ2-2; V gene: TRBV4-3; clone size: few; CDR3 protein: CASRGAGNTGELFF; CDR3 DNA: TGCGCCAGTCGGGGGGCCGGGAATACCGGGGAGCTGTTTTTT
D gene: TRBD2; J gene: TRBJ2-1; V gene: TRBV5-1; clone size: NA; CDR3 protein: CASTGEAGELNEQFF; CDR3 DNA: TGCGCCAGCACCGGGGAGGCGGGAGAACTCAATGAGCAGTTCTTC
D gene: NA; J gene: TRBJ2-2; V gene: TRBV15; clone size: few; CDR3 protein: CATSRDLGRDSGELFF; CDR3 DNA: TGTGCCACCAGCAGAGATTTGGGCAGGGACTCCGGGGAGCTGTTTTTT
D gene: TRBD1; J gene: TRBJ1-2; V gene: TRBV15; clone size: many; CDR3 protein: CATSRDRGTARNYGYTF; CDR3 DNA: TGTGCCACCAGCAGAGATAGGGGGACAGCCAGAAACTATGGCTACACCTTC
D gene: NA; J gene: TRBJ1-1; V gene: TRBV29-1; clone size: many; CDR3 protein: CSGNRDTFDAEAFF; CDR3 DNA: TGCAGCGGCAACCGGGACACCTTCGACGCTGAAGCTTTCTTT
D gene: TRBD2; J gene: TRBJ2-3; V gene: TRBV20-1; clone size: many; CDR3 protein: CSARLAGGGVIDTQYF; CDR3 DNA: TGCAGTGCTAGACTAGCGGGGGGGGGAGTCATAGATACGCAGTATTTT
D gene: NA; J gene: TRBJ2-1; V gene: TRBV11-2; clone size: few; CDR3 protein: CASSDPENRVQGTYNEQFF; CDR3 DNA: TGTGCCAGCAGCGATCCTGAGAACAGGGTTCAGGGAACCTACAATGAGCAGTTCTTC
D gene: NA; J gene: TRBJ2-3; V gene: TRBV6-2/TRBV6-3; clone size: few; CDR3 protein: CASSYSTISISTDTQYF; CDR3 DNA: TGTGCCAGCAGTTACTCGACTATCTCCATAAGCACAGATACGCAGTATTTT
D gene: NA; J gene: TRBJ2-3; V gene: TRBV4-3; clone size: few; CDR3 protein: CASSQGGGSTDTQYF; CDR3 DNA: TGCGCCAGCAGCCAAGGGGGGGGCTCCACAGATACGCAGTATTTT
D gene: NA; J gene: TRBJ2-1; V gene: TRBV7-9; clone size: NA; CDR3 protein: CASSPLARSSYNEQFF; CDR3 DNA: TGTGCCAGCAGCCCCCTGGCCCGGAGCTCCTACAATGAGCAGTTCTTC
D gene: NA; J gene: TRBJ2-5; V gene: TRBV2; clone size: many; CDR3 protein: CASSEPGALKTRQETQYF; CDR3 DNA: TGTGCCAGCAGTGAACCAGGGGCGCTCAAAACACGCCAAGAGACCCAGTACTTC
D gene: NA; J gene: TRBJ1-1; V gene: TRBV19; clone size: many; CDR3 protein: CASSSGRNTEAFF; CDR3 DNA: TGTGCCAGTAGTTCGGGCAGGAACACTGAAGCTTTCTTT
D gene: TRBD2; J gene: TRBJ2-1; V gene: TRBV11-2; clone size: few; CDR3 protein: CASSLAGGGLNEQFF; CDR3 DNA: TGTGCCAGCAGCTTAGCGGGAGGTGGGTTAAATGAGCAGTTCTTC
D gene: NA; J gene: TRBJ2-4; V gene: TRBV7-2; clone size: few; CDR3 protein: CASSEQTRSKNIQYF; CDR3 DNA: TGTGCCAGCAGCGAACAGACTAGGTCCAAAAACATTCAGTACTTC